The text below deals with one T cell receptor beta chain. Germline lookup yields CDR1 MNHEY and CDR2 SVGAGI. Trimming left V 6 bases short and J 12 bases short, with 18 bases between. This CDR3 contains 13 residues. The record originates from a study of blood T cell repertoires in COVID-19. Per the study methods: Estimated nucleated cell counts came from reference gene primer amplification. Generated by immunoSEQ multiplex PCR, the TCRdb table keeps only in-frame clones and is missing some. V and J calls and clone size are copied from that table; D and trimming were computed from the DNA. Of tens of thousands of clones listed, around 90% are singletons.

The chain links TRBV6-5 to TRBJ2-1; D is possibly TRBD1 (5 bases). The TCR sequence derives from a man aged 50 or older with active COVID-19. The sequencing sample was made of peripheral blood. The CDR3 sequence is CASRAILQVRQFF. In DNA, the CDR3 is TGTGCCAGCAGAGCTATCTTACAGGTTCGGCAGTTCTTC.